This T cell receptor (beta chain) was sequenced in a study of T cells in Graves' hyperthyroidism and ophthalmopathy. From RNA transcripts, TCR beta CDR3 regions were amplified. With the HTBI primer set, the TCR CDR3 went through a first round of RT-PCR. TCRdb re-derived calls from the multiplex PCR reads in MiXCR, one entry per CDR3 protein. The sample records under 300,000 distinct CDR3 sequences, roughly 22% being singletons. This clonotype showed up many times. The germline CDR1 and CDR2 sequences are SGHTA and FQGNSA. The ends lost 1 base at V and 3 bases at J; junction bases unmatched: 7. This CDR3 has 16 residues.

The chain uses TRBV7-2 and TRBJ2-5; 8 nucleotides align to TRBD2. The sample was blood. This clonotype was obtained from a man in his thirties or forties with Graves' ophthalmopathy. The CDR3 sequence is CASSLGVLAVKETQYF. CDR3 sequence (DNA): TGTGCCAGCAGCTTAGGGGTACTAGCGGTAAAAGAGACCCAGTACTTC.